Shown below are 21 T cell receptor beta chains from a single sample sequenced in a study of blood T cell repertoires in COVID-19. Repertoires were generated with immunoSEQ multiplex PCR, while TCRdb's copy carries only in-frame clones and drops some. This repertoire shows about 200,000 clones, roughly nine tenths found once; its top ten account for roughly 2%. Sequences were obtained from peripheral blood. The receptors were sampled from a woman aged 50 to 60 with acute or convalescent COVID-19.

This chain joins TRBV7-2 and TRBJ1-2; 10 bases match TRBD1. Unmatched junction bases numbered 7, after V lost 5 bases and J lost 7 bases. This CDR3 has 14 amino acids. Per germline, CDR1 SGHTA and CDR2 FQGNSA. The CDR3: CASSQEDRGSGYTF. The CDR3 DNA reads TGTGCCAGCAGCCAGGAGGACAGGGGGAGTGGCTACACCTTC. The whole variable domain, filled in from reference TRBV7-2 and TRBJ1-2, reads GAGVSQSPSNKVTEKGKDVELRCDPISGHTALYWYRQSLGQGLEFLIYFQGNSAPDKSGLPSDRFSAERTGGSVSTLTIQRTQQEDSAVYLCASSQEDRGSGYTFGSGTRLTVV.

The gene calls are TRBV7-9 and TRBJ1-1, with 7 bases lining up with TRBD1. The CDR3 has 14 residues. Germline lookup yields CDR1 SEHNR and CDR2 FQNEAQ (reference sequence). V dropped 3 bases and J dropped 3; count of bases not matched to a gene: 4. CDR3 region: CASSLTGPYTEAFF. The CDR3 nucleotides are TGTGCCAGCAGCTTGACAGGGCCTTACACTGAAGCTTTCTTT. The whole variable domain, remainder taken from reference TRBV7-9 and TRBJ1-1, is DTGVSQNPRHKITKRGQNVTFRCDPISEHNRLYWYRQTLGQGPEFLTYFQNEAQLEKSRLLSDRFSAERPKGSFSTLEIQRTEQGDSAMYLCASSLTGPYTEAFFGQGTRLTVV.

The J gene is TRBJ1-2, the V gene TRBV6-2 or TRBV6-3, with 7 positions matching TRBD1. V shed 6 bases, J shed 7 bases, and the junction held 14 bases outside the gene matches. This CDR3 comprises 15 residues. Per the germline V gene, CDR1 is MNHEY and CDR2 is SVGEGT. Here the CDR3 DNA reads TGTGCCAGCAGCCCCGGGACAGTTATTATCGGTGGCTACACCTTC. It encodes CASSPGTVIIGGYTF.

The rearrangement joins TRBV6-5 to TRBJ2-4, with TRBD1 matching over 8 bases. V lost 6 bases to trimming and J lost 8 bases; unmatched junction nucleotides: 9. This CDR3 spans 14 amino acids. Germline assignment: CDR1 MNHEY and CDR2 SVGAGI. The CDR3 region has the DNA TGTGCCAGCAGCCCGACAGGGGCGTGGGACATTCAGTACTTC. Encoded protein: CASSPTGAWDIQYF.

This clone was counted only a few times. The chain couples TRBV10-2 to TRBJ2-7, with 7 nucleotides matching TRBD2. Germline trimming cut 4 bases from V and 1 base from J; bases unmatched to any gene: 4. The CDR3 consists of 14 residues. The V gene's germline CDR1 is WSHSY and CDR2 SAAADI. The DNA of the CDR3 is TGCGCCAGCAGTGTAGCGGGTGGTTCCTACGAGCAGTACTTC. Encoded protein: CASSVAGGSYEQYF.

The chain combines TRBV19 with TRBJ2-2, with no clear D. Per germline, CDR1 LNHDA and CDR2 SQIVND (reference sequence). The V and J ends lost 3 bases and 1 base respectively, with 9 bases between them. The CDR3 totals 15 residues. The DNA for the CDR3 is TGTGCCAGTAGTATTACTGAAAAGAACACCGGGGAGCTGTTTTTT. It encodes CASSITEKNTGELFF.

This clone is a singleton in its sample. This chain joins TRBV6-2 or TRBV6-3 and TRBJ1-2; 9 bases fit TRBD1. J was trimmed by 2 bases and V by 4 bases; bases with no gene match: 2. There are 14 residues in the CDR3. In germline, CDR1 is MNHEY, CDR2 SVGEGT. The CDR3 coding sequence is TGTGCCAGCAGTTCCGGGACAGGGAACTATGGCTACACCTTC. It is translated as CASSSGTGNYGYTF.

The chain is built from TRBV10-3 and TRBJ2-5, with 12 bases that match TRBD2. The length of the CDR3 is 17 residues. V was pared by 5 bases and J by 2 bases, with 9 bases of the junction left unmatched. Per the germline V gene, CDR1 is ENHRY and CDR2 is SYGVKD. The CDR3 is CAISIGLAGNGQETQYF. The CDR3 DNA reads TGTGCCATCAGTATTGGACTAGCGGGAAATGGGCAAGAGACCCAGTACTTC.

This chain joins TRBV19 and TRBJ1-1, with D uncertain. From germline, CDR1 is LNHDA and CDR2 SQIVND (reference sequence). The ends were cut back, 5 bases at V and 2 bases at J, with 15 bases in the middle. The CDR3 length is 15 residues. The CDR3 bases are TGTGCCAGTAGTGCCAACAGTGTAACCAACACTGAAGCTTTCTTT. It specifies CASSANSVTNTEAFF.

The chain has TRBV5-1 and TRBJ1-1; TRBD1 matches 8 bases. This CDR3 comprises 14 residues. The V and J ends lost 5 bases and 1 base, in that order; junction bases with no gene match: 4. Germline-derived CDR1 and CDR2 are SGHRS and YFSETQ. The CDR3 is CASRPGTGNTEAFF. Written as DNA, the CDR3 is TGCGCCAGCAGGCCCGGGACAGGGAACACTGAAGCTTTCTTT.

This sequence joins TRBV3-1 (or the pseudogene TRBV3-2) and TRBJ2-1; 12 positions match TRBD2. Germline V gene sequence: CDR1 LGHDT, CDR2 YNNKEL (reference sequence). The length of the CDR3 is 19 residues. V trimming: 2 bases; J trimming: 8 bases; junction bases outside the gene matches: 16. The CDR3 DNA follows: TGTGCCAGCAGCCAACCGGGACAGGGCCTAGCGGGAGGGCCCTATGAGCAGTTCTTC. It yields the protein CASSQPGQGLAGGPYEQFF.

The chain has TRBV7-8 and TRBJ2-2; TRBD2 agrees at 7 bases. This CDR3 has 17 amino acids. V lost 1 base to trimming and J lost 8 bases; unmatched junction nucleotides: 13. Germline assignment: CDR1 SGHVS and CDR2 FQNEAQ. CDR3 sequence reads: CASSLVGAGPTGGELFF. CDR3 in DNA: TGTGCCAGCAGCTTAGTAGGAGCGGGACCTACAGGAGGGGAGCTGTTTTTT.

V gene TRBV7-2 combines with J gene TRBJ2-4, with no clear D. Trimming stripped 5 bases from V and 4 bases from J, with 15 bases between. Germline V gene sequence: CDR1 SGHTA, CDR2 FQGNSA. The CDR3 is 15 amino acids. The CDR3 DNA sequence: TGTGCCAGCAGCCTTAGAGGCGACGGTAAAAACATTCAGTACTTC. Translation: CASSLRGDGKNIQYF.

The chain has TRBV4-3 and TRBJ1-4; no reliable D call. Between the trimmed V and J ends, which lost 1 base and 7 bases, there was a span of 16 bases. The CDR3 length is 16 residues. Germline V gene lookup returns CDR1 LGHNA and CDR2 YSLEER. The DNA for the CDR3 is TGCGCCAGCAGCCAAGCCCCCTCCGGCGGTGGTGAAAAACTGTTTTTT. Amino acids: CASSQAPSGGGEKLFF.

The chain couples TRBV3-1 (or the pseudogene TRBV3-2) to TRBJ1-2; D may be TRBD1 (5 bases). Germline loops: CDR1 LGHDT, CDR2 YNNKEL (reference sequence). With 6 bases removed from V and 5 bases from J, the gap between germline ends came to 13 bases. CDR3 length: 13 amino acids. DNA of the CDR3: TGTGCCAGCAGTCGACAGACCTCATATGGCTACACCTTC. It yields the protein CASSRQTSYGYTF.

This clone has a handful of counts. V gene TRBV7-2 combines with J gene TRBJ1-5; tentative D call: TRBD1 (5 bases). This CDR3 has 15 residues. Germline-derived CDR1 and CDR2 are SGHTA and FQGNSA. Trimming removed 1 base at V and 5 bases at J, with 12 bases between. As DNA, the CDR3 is TGTGCCAGCAGCTTAGTGCAGGGTACGGATCAGCCCCAGCATTTT. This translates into CASSLVQGTDQPQHF.

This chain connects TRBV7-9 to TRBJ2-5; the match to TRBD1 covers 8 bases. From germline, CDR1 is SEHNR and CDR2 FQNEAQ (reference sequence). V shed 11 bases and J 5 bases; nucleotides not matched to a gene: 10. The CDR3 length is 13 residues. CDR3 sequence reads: CAGGTGRLETQYF. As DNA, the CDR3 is TGTGCCGGGGGGACAGGCCGATTGGAGACCCAGTACTTC. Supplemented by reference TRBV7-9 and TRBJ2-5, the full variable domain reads DTGVSQNPRHKITKRGQNVTFRCDPISEHNRLYWYRQTLGQGPEFLTYFQNEAQLEKSRLLSDRFSAERPKGSFSTLEIQRTEQGDSAMYLCAGGTGRLETQYFGPGTRLLVL.

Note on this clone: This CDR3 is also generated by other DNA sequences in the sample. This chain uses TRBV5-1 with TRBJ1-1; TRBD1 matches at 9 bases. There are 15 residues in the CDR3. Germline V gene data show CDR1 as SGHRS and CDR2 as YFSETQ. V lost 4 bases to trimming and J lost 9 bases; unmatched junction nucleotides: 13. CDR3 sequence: CASSLLPGQGLQAFF. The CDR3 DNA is TGCGCCAGCAGCCTTCTCCCAGGACAGGGGCTCCAAGCTTTCTTT.

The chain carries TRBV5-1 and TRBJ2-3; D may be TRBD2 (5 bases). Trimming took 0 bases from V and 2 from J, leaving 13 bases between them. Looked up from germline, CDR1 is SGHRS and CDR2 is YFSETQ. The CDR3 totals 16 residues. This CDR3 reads CASSLAGDTTTDTQYF. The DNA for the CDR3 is TGCGCCAGCAGCTTGGCCGGGGATACAACCACAGATACGCAGTATTTT.

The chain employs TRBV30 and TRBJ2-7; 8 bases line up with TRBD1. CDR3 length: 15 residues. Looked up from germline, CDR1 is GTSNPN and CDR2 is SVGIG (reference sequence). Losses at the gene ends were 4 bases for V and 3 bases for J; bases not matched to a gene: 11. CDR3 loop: CAWIQGGQGGYEQYF. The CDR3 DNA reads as TGTGCCTGGATCCAGGGCGGACAGGGCGGCTACGAGCAGTACTTC.

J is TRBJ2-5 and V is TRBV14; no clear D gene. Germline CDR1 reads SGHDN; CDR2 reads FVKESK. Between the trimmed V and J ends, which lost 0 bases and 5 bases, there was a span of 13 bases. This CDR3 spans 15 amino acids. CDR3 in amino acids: CASSQEWSTTETQYF. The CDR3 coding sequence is TGTGCCAGCAGCCAAGAATGGAGCACGACGGAGACCCAGTACTTC.